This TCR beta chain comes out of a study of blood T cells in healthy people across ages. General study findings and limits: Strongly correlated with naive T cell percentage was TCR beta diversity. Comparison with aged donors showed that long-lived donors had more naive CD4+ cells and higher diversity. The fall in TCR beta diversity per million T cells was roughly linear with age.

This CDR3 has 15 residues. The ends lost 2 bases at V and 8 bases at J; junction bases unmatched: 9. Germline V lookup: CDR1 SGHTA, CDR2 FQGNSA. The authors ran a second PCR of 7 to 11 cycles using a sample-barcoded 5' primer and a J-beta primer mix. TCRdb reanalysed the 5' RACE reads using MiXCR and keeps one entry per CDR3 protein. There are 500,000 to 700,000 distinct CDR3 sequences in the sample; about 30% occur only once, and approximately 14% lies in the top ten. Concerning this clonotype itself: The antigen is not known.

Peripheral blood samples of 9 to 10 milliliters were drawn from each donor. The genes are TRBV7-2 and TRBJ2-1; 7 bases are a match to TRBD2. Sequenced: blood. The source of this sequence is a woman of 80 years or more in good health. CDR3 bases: TGTGCCAGCAGCTTATCAGGAGCGGGGAGAGATGAGCAGTTCTTC. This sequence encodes CASSLSGAGRDEQFF.